This T cell receptor beta chain was captured in a study of PD-1 blockade in classical Hodgkin lymphoma. As for the study in general: Intravenous delivery of nivolumab at 3 mg/kg to patients occurred every 2 weeks. General study points: It was among complete responders that baseline diversity resembled that of newly diagnosed patients. Possibly reflecting disease activity or prior therapy, repertoire differences have causes that remain undefined.

In the case of this clone: Its antigen is unknown.

The CDR3 contains 13 residues. Germline assignment: CDR1 SGHDT and CDR2 YYEEEE. V lost 2 bases and J 5 bases, leaving 8 bases between the germline ends. Time point given: cycle 4 day 1 (C4D1), after 5 to 7 weeks of nivolumab. Each patient's relapse followed autologous stem cell transplantation, and brentuximab vedotin exposure varied. Negative magnetic selection isolated CD4+ T cells from thawed PBMCs. Patients had relapsed/refractory classical Hodgkin lymphoma with complete response, partial response or progressive disease as best response. Profiled with immunoSEQ multiplex PCR; TCRdb holds only in-frame clones, not every one. The profile shows tens of thousands of clones, more than 85% of them singletons.

The gene calls are TRBV5-6 and TRBJ1-5; D is unclear. Sequencing used CD4+ T cells from blood, obtained before the fourth cycle of nivolumab. The sequence was collected from a human donor with classical Hodgkin lymphoma. This CDR3 is CASSFGSYQPQHF. CDR3 coding DNA: TGTGCCAGCAGCTTCGGATCTTATCAGCCCCAGCATTTT.